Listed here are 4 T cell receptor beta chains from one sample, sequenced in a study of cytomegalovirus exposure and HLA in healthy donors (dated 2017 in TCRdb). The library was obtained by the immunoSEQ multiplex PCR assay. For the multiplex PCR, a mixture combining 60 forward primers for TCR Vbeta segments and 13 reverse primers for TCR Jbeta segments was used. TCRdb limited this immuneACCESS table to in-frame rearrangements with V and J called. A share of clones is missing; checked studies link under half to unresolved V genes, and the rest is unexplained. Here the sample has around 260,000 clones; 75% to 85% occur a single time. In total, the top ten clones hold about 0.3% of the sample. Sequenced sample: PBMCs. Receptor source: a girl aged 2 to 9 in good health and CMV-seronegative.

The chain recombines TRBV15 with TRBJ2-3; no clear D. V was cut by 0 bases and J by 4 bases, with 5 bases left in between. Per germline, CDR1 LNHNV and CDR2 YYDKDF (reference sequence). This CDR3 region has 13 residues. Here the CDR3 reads CATSRDHSDTQYF. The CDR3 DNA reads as TGTGCCACCAGCAGAGATCATTCAGATACGCAGTATTTT. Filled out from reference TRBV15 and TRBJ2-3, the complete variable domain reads DAMVIQNPRYQVTQFGKPVTLSCSQTLNHNVMYWYQQKSSQAPKLLFHYYDKDFNNEADTPDNFQSRRPNTSFCFLDIRSPGLGDTAMYLCATSRDHSDTQYFGPGTRLTVL.

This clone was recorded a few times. The CDR3: CASSDGGGADTQYF. CDR3 nucleotide sequence: TGTGCCAGCAGTGATGGAGGGGGGGCAGATACGCAGTATTTT. The chain joins TRBV6-4 to TRBJ2-3, with D perhaps TRBD2 (7 bases). Trimming took 3 bases from V and 4 from J, leaving 11 bases between them. CDR1 is MRHNA and CDR2 is SNTAGT in the germline V gene. The CDR3 is made up of 14 amino acids.

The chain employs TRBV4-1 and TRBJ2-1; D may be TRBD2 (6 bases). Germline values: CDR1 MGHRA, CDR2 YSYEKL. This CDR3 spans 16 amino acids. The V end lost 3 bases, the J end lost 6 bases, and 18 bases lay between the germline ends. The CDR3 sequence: CASSHPGGPRRNEQFF. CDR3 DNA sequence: TGCGCCAGCAGCCATCCTGGAGGGCCCCGCCGCAATGAGCAGTTCTTC.

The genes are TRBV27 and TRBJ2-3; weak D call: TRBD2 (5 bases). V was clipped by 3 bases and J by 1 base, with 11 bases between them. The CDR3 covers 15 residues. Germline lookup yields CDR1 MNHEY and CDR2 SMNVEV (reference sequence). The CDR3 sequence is CASSFSERGTDTQYF. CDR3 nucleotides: TGTGCCAGCAGTTTTAGCGAAAGGGGCACAGATACGCAGTATTTT.